The rows below give T cell receptor beta chains drawn from one sample of a study of T cell repertoires in cytomegalovirus infection. Antigens for these TCRs are unknown. From the reads, TCRdb called clonotypes with MiXCR, one entry per CDR3 protein. The table lists 150,000 to 200,000 distinct CDR3 sequences, about a fifth of them singletons, with more than 25% in the top ten. The sequences come from CD8+ T cells from cultured PBMCs, collected from culture after CMV antigen stimulation. The source is a human donor in good health (CMV status not recorded). Some clones in this sample may be carry-over from other donors' samples. Each CDR3 is given with its conserved first and last residue. The order of the fields is J gene, clone size, V gene, D gene, CDR3 DNA, CDR3 protein. D genes are given only for firm matches. Size is omitted from some rows. Given values are once, few, many or a class for expanded clones.

j_gene: TRBJ2-2; abundance: few; v_gene: TRBV6-2/TRBV6-3; d_gene: TRBD2; CDR3nt: TGTGCCAGCAGTTACAGGACTAGCGGCGTAACCGGGGAGCTGTTTTTT; CDR3aa: CASSYRTSGVTGELFF
j_gene: TRBJ1-2; abundance: many; v_gene: TRBV4-2; d_gene: NA; CDR3nt: TGTGCCAGCAGCCAAGGGGACGGGTTTGCTTATGGCTACACCTTC; CDR3aa: CASSQGDGFAYGYTF
j_gene: TRBJ1-1; abundance: NA; v_gene: TRBV2; d_gene: TRBD1; CDR3nt: TGTGCCAGCAGCTTTAAGACAGGGGGTAGCACTGAAGCTTTCTTT; CDR3aa: CASSFKTGGSTEAFF
j_gene: TRBJ1-6; abundance: few; v_gene: TRBV7-6; d_gene: NA; CDR3nt: TGTGCCAGCAGCTTAGTTCCGTTCCGTTCGGATTCACCCCTCCACTTT; CDR3aa: CASSLVPFRSDSPLHF
j_gene: TRBJ1-2; abundance: few; v_gene: TRBV7-2; d_gene: NA; CDR3nt: TGTGCCAGCAGCCTAGTTCGGCGAGGCCGTTATGGCTACACCTTC; CDR3aa: CASSLVRRGRYGYTF
j_gene: TRBJ1-1; abundance: NA; v_gene: TRBV27; d_gene: NA; CDR3nt: TGTGCCGCTTGGACACCTAACACTGAAGCTTTCTTT; CDR3aa: CAAWTPNTEAFF
j_gene: TRBJ1-1; abundance: few; v_gene: TRBV9; d_gene: NA; CDR3nt: TGTGCCAGCAGCGTAGACTGGACAGCGAACACTGAAGCTTTCTTT; CDR3aa: CASSVDWTANTEAFF
j_gene: TRBJ2-3; abundance: NA; v_gene: TRBV7-6; d_gene: NA; CDR3nt: TGTGCCAGCAGCACCCAGACAGTAGATACGCAGTATTTT; CDR3aa: CASSTQTVDTQYF
j_gene: TRBJ1-5; abundance: many; v_gene: TRBV7-2; d_gene: TRBD1; CDR3nt: TGTGCCAGCAGCTTAGACACTCGGGACAGAGAGAATCAGCCCCAGCATTTT; CDR3aa: CASSLDTRDRENQPQHF
j_gene: TRBJ2-2; abundance: few; v_gene: TRBV11-2; d_gene: NA; CDR3nt: TGTGCCTTGTTAAAGTGGGGCGATCGAACCGGGGAGCTGTTTTTT; CDR3aa: CALLKWGDRTGELFF
j_gene: TRBJ2-7; abundance: NA; v_gene: TRBV28; d_gene: TRBD2; CDR3nt: TGTGCCAGCAGTTTAGGCCGGGCTAGCGGGGGCCCTAACTCCTACGAGCAGTACTTC; CDR3aa: CASSLGRASGGPNSYEQYF
j_gene: TRBJ2-2; abundance: NA; v_gene: TRBV19; d_gene: TRBD1; CDR3nt: TGTGCCAGTAACCCCACCGGGACAGGGGACACCGGGGAGCTGTTTTTT; CDR3aa: CASNPTGTGDTGELFF
j_gene: TRBJ1-1; abundance: NA; v_gene: TRBV7-2; d_gene: NA; CDR3nt: TGTGCCAGCAGCTCGCGAGGGATCCCTAGGATGGACACTGAAGCTTTCTTT; CDR3aa: CASSSRGIPRMDTEAFF
j_gene: TRBJ1-2; abundance: NA; v_gene: TRBV7-9; d_gene: NA; CDR3nt: TGTGCCAGCAGCTTAGAGCACCCCGGACGGCTGGCTAACTATGGCTACACCTTC; CDR3aa: CASSLEHPGRLANYGYTF
j_gene: TRBJ2-2; abundance: few; v_gene: TRBV7-8; d_gene: NA; CDR3nt: TGTGCCAGCGGACCTGAGACCGGGGAGCTGTTTTTT; CDR3aa: CASGPETGELFF
j_gene: TRBJ1-2; abundance: few; v_gene: TRBV19; d_gene: NA; CDR3nt: TGTGCCAGCGGACAGATAGTCTATGGCTACACCTTC; CDR3aa: CASGQIVYGYTF
j_gene: TRBJ1-1; abundance: NA; v_gene: TRBV4-1; d_gene: NA; CDR3nt: TGCGCCAGCAGCCAAGTCCCGGGACAAATGAACACTGAAGCTTTCTTT; CDR3aa: CASSQVPGQMNTEAFF
j_gene: TRBJ2-3; abundance: NA; v_gene: TRBV27; d_gene: TRBD2; CDR3nt: TGTGCCAGCAGTTTATCCCCACCGGGACTAGCGGGGGATACGCAGTATTTT; CDR3aa: CASSLSPPGLAGDTQYF
j_gene: TRBJ2-1; abundance: NA; v_gene: TRBV19; d_gene: NA; CDR3nt: TGTGCCAGTAGTATAGTAGGATGGGCCTACAATGAGCAGTTCTTC; CDR3aa: CASSIVGWAYNEQFF
j_gene: TRBJ2-5; abundance: NA; v_gene: TRBV6-5; d_gene: NA; CDR3nt: TGTGCCAGCAGTTACTTTGGGACGGCTATCCAAGAGACCCAGTACTTC; CDR3aa: CASSYFGTAIQETQYF
j_gene: TRBJ1-5; abundance: NA; v_gene: TRBV6-5; d_gene: TRBD1; CDR3nt: TGTGCCAGCAGTTACATGACAGGGTCGGGGCCCCAGCATTTT; CDR3aa: CASSYMTGSGPQHF
j_gene: TRBJ2-1; abundance: NA; v_gene: TRBV10-3; d_gene: TRBD2; CDR3nt: TGTGCCATCAGCCCGAATCTAGCGGGGTTAAACAATGAGCAGTTCTTC; CDR3aa: CAISPNLAGLNNEQFF
j_gene: TRBJ1-4; abundance: few; v_gene: TRBV27; d_gene: NA; CDR3nt: TGTGCCAGCAGTTTGCTTCTAGCCACTAATGAAAAACTGTTTTTT; CDR3aa: CASSLLLATNEKLFF
j_gene: TRBJ2-5; abundance: few; v_gene: TRBV7-2; d_gene: NA; CDR3nt: TGTGCCAGCAGCCCCTTGAGCGGTCCCATCAAAGAGACCCAGTACTTC; CDR3aa: CASSPLSGPIKETQYF
j_gene: TRBJ2-1; abundance: NA; v_gene: TRBV7-8; d_gene: NA; CDR3nt: TGTGCCAGCAGCTTAGGCAAGGGCCGCTTGAATGAGCAGTTCTTC; CDR3aa: CASSLGKGRLNEQFF
j_gene: TRBJ2-7; abundance: NA; v_gene: TRBV28; d_gene: TRBD2; CDR3nt: TGTGCCAGCAATCCTACTAGCGGGAACTACGAGCAGTACTTC; CDR3aa: CASNPTSGNYEQYF
j_gene: TRBJ2-2; abundance: NA; v_gene: TRBV12-3/TRBV12-4; d_gene: NA; CDR3nt: TGTGCCAGCACCCTTATGTGGGGGCAGGGCGCTCAGGCCGGGGAGCTGTTTTTT; CDR3aa: CASTLMWGQGAQAGELFF
j_gene: TRBJ1-1; abundance: few; v_gene: TRBV10-3; d_gene: NA; CDR3nt: TGTGCCATTGGCCAGAACACTGAAGCTTTCTTT; CDR3aa: CAIGQNTEAFF
j_gene: TRBJ2-7; abundance: NA; v_gene: TRBV7-2; d_gene: TRBD2; CDR3nt: TGTGCCAGCAGCTTAGAACTAGCGGGGGGCTCCTACGAGCAGTACTTC; CDR3aa: CASSLELAGGSYEQYF
j_gene: TRBJ2-6; abundance: many; v_gene: TRBV5-4; d_gene: TRBD1; CDR3nt: TGTGCCAGCAGCTTGGGAGAGAGGGACAGCCTTATCTCTGGGGCCAACGTCCTGACTTTC; CDR3aa: CASSLGERDSLISGANVLTF
j_gene: TRBJ1-2; abundance: NA; v_gene: TRBV7-2; d_gene: NA; CDR3nt: TGTGCCAGCAGCTTAGAACGGGCGGCAAACTATGGCTACACCTTC; CDR3aa: CASSLERAANYGYTF
j_gene: TRBJ1-3; abundance: many; v_gene: TRBV7-8; d_gene: NA; CDR3nt: TGTGCCAGCAGCTTAGGGACACCCTCAGGAAACACCATATATTTT; CDR3aa: CASSLGTPSGNTIYF
j_gene: TRBJ2-1; abundance: few; v_gene: TRBV27; d_gene: NA; CDR3nt: TGTGCCAGCAGCCCGGGGCTTAGCTCCTACAATGAGCAGTTCTTC; CDR3aa: CASSPGLSSYNEQFF
j_gene: TRBJ2-2; abundance: few; v_gene: TRBV19; d_gene: NA; CDR3nt: TGTGCCAGTAGTATTACGCCAACCGGGGAGCTGTTTTTT; CDR3aa: CASSITPTGELFF
j_gene: TRBJ1-2; abundance: few; v_gene: TRBV27; d_gene: TRBD1; CDR3nt: TGTGCCAGCACCCCCGGTGCGAACAGGGGTGGCTACACCTTC; CDR3aa: CASTPGANRGGYTF
j_gene: TRBJ2-1; abundance: many; v_gene: TRBV24-1; d_gene: TRBD2; CDR3nt: TGTGCCACCAGTGATTTCGGCGGGGGGGCCTACAATGAGCAGTTCTTC; CDR3aa: CATSDFGGGAYNEQFF
j_gene: TRBJ2-7; abundance: few; v_gene: TRBV19; d_gene: TRBD1; CDR3nt: TGTGCCAGTAGTATGGGACAGGGGCATTTCGAGCAGTACTTC; CDR3aa: CASSMGQGHFEQYF
j_gene: TRBJ2-7; abundance: NA; v_gene: TRBV7-3; d_gene: TRBD1; CDR3nt: TGTGCCAGCAGCTTAGGGGCGCAGGGGGCCTACGAGCAGTACTTC; CDR3aa: CASSLGAQGAYEQYF
j_gene: TRBJ1-3; abundance: NA; v_gene: TRBV7-9; d_gene: NA; CDR3nt: TGTGCCAGCAGCTTTCAGGGCTTTGGAAACACCATATATTTT; CDR3aa: CASSFQGFGNTIYF
j_gene: TRBJ2-7; abundance: few; v_gene: TRBV6-2/TRBV6-3; d_gene: NA; CDR3nt: TGTGCCAGCAGTTACATCGCCTACGAGCAGTACTTC; CDR3aa: CASSYIAYEQYF
j_gene: TRBJ2-4; abundance: NA; v_gene: TRBV12-3/TRBV12-4; d_gene: NA; CDR3nt: TGTGCCACCCGCCCCAGGGGAATAGCCAAAAACATTCAGTACTTC; CDR3aa: CATRPRGIAKNIQYF
j_gene: TRBJ2-7; abundance: few; v_gene: TRBV10-3; d_gene: NA; CDR3nt: TGTGCCATCAGTCCCAGGGAGCACGAGCAGTACTTC; CDR3aa: CAISPREHEQYF
j_gene: TRBJ2-5; abundance: NA; v_gene: TRBV27; d_gene: NA; CDR3nt: TGTGCCAGCAGCCCCAGCTTCCTAGGGGGGGAGACCCAGTACTTC; CDR3aa: CASSPSFLGGETQYF
j_gene: TRBJ1-1; abundance: few; v_gene: TRBV6-2/TRBV6-3; d_gene: TRBD1; CDR3nt: TGTGCCAGCAGTTATGAGCAGGGGGAGGACACTGAAGCTTTCTTT; CDR3aa: CASSYEQGEDTEAFF
j_gene: TRBJ1-2; abundance: NA; v_gene: TRBV7-2; d_gene: NA; CDR3nt: TGTGCCAGCAGCTTAGTACCAGGGGAGGACTATGGCTACACCTTC; CDR3aa: CASSLVPGEDYGYTF
j_gene: TRBJ2-7; abundance: once; v_gene: TRBV11-2; d_gene: NA; CDR3nt: TGTGCCAGCAGCCCAGGGGCAGGGCCCTACGAGCAGTACTTC; CDR3aa: CASSPGAGPYEQYF
j_gene: TRBJ2-7; abundance: NA; v_gene: TRBV12-3/TRBV12-4; d_gene: NA; CDR3nt: TGTGCCAGCAGTATAAGCCCGGGACTCCAAACCTACGAGCAGTACTTC; CDR3aa: CASSISPGLQTYEQYF
j_gene: TRBJ2-3; abundance: NA; v_gene: TRBV11-3; d_gene: TRBD2; CDR3nt: TGTGCCAGCAGCTTAGTTGGTAGCGGGGGATCCGGCGCAGATACGCAGTATTTT; CDR3aa: CASSLVGSGGSGADTQYF
j_gene: TRBJ2-3; abundance: NA; v_gene: TRBV10-2; d_gene: NA; CDR3nt: TGCGCCAGCAGTGAGGTTTCTAGTTGGGGCACAGATACGCAGTATTTT; CDR3aa: CASSEVSSWGTDTQYF
j_gene: TRBJ2-2; abundance: NA; v_gene: TRBV12-3/TRBV12-4; d_gene: NA; CDR3nt: TGTGCCAGCGGGGGTGGCGGGGAGCTGTTTTTT; CDR3aa: CASGGGGELFF
j_gene: TRBJ2-1; abundance: NA; v_gene: TRBV6-2/TRBV6-3; d_gene: TRBD1; CDR3nt: TGTGCCAGCAGTTACTCCGGGACAGGGATATACAATGAGCAGTTCTTC; CDR3aa: CASSYSGTGIYNEQFF
j_gene: TRBJ2-7; abundance: few; v_gene: TRBV6-1; d_gene: NA; CDR3nt: TGTGCCAGCAGTGTTTTACAGATCTACGAGCAGTACTTC; CDR3aa: CASSVLQIYEQYF
j_gene: TRBJ2-7; abundance: many; v_gene: TRBV7-2; d_gene: TRBD1; CDR3nt: TGTGCCAGCAGCTTCCCCAGGGGGCAGGGGGGTTCCTACGAGCAGTACTTC; CDR3aa: CASSFPRGQGGSYEQYF
j_gene: TRBJ2-7; abundance: NA; v_gene: TRBV6-5; d_gene: TRBD2; CDR3nt: TGTGCCAGCAGTTACGGGGGGGAGGACTACGAGCAGTACTTC; CDR3aa: CASSYGGEDYEQYF
j_gene: TRBJ1-5; abundance: NA; v_gene: TRBV11-2; d_gene: NA; CDR3nt: TGTGCCACCTCGGGGGAAAATCAGCCCCAGCATTTT; CDR3aa: CATSGENQPQHF
j_gene: TRBJ1-3; abundance: few; v_gene: TRBV12-5; d_gene: NA; CDR3nt: TGTGCTAGTGGTTTCGGACCCCCTGCAAACACCATATATTTT; CDR3aa: CASGFGPPANTIYF
j_gene: TRBJ1-1; abundance: few; v_gene: TRBV25-1; d_gene: NA; CDR3nt: TGTGCCAGCAAGGTAACAGGGAGGAATACTGAAGCTTTCTTT; CDR3aa: CASKVTGRNTEAFF
j_gene: TRBJ2-2; abundance: NA; v_gene: TRBV7-2; d_gene: TRBD1; CDR3nt: TGTGCCAGCAGCTGGACAGGGGGGGGGACCGGGGAGCTGTTTTTT; CDR3aa: CASSWTGGGTGELFF